This TCR beta chain is from a study of T cells in Graves' hyperthyroidism and ophthalmopathy. Findings and limits, study-wide: In blood, most of the thyroid clonotypes expanded above 0.001 were also present.

This CDR3 contains 15 residues. Trimming took off 5 bases at V and 5 bases at J, with 19 bases between the two ends. RNA transcripts yielded amplified TCR beta CDR3 regions. A first-round RT-PCR of the TCR CDR3 used the HTBI primer set. TCRdb itself ran the multiplex PCR reads through MiXCR, one entry per CDR3 protein. The sample contains hundreds of thousands of distinct CDR3 sequences, around 39% of which appear only once. This clonotype was counted a few times. Its antigen remains unknown. The authors took PBMCs from 7.5 to 10 ml fresh peripheral blood. The sequenced sample consisted of blood. The receptor was isolated from a young man with Graves' hyperthyroidism. V usage is TRBV12-3 or TRBV12-4 and J usage is TRBJ2-7; the D gene is possibly TRBD1 (6 bases). The DNA of the CDR3 is TGTGCCAGCAGTCTGAGACAGGAAAGAGTCGACGAGCAGTACTTC. This translates into CASSLRQERVDEQYF.